The 5 T cell receptor beta chains presented below share a single source sample, sequenced in a study of blood T cell repertoires in COVID-19. Clones were read by immunoSEQ multiplex PCR, and TCRdb kept only the in-frame ones, dropping some. The sample gives just under 20,000 clones, roughly 93% of which show up once; 4.1% is in the top ten. The source material was peripheral blood. These receptors came from a woman aged 45 to 65 with active COVID-19.

The rearrangement joins TRBV5-1 to TRBJ1-1, with 9 nucleotides matching TRBD1. CDR1 is SGHRS and CDR2 is YFSETQ in the germline V gene. With V trimmed by 2 bases and J by 5 bases, 7 bases remained unmatched. The CDR3 runs 15 residues. DNA for the CDR3: TGCGCCAGCAGCTTTCAACGGGACAGGGTAACTGAAGCTTTCTTT. Its protein product is CASSFQRDRVTEAFF.

The gene calls are TRBV6-6 and TRBJ2-7; a possible D gene is TRBD2 (6 bases). The CDR3 consists of 12 residues. CDR1 is MNHNY, CDR2 SVGAGI, per germline (reference sequence). V lost 6 bases and J lost 5, with 11 bases in between. The CDR3 region is CASSGSINEQYF. CDR3 in DNA: TGTGCCAGCAGCGGGAGTATCAACGAGCAGTACTTC.

V is TRBV5-1 and J is TRBJ2-3; D is perhaps TRBD1 (8 bases). Per the germline V gene, CDR1 is SGHRS and CDR2 is YFSETQ. The V gene lost 0 bases and the J gene lost 3 bases, with 14 bases spanning the gap. CDR3 length: 16 residues. CDR3: CASSLENRGGTDTQYF. The CDR3 DNA follows: TGCGCCAGCAGCTTGGAGAACAGGGGGGGGACAGATACGCAGTATTTT.

V and J are TRBV21-1 and TRBJ1-3; the listed D gene, TRBD1, was not tested against the DNA. TRBV21-1 is tagged as a pseudogene. The CDR3 length is 17 residues. The CDR3 spells CASSKEGTGTSGNTIYF. CDR3 sequence (DNA): TGTGCCAGCAGCAAAGAAGGGACAGGCACCTCTGGAAACACCATATATTTT.

The J gene is TRBJ1-4, the V gene TRBV30, with TRBD1 as a possible D gene (6 bases). Between the trimmed V and J ends, which lost 0 bases and 7 bases, there was a span of 12 bases. Germline-derived CDR1 and CDR2 are GTSNPN and SVGIG (reference sequence). The CDR3 runs to 14 residues. The CDR3 region has the DNA TGTGCCTGGAGTGTGCGGGGGGCGGGTGAAAAACTGTTTTTT. Encoded protein: CAWSVRGAGEKLFF.